This TCR beta chain emerged from a study of ipilimumab plus nivolumab after autologous stem cell transplantation. Turning to the study itself: DLBCL patients had primary refractory or relapsed disease.

TCRdb keeps only in-frame clones here, not all; method: immunoSEQ multiplex PCR. The sample lists roughly 16,000 clones; roughly 80% were seen once. As concerns this clone: Its specificity is not known.

Dosing: nivolumab 3 mg/kg IV, weeks 1, 4, 7, 10, then every two weeks to week 26. This CDR3 has 16 residues. V dropped 5 bases and J dropped 0; count of bases not matched to a gene: 3. Germline V gene data show CDR1 as SGHNT and CDR2 as YENEEA. Study-level points and caveats: TCR repertoire, Treg phenotype and gut microbiota reportedly support more study of this approach.

This chain uses TRBV11-3 with TRBJ1-6; 8 bases agree with TRBD1. Sequencing used PBMCs, obtained in a trial of ipilimumab plus nivolumab as post-transplant consolidation. The TCR sequence derives from a male donor with diffuse large B-cell lymphoma. Here the CDR3 DNA reads TGTGCCAGCAGCCACGGACAGGGCTCCTATAATTCACCCCTCCACTTT. Protein sequence: CASSHGQGSYNSPLHF.